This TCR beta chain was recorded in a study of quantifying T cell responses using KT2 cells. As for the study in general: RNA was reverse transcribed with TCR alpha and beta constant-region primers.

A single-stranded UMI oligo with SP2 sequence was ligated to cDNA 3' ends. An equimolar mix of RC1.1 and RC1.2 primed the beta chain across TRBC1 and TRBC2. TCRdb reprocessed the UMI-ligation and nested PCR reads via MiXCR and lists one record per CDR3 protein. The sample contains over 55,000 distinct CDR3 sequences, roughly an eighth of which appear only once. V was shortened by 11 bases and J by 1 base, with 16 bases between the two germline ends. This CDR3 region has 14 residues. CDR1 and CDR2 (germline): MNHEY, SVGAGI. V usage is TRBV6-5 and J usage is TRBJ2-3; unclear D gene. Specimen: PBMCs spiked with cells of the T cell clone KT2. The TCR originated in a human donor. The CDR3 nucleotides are TGTGCCTCCAGGTTAGGAGCTGGCACAGATACGCAGTATTTT. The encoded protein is CASRLGAGTDTQYF.